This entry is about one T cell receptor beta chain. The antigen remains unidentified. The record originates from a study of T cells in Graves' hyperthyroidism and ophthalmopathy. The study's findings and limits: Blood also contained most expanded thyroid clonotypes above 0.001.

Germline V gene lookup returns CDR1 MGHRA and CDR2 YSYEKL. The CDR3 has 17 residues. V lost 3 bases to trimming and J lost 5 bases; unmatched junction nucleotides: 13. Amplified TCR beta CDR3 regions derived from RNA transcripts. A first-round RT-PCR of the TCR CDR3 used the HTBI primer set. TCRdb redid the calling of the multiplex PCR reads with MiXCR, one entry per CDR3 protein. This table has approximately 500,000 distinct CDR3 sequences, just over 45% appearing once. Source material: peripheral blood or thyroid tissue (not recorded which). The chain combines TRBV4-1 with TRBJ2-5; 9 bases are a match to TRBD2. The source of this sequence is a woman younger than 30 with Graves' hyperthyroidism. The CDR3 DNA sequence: TGCGCCAGCAGCCAGGGGTATCGGACTAGCGATCGGGAGACCCAGTACTTC. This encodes CASSQGYRTSDRETQYF.